This T cell receptor (beta chain) was sequenced for a study of T-cell reconstitution after alpha-beta-depleted transplantation in children. Germline values: CDR1 SGHRS, CDR2 YFSETQ. The CDR3 runs to 15 residues. Trimming removed 4 bases at V and 2 bases at J, with 16 bases between. A library of TCRbeta sequences, prepared with unique molecular identifiers, was generated. From the PCR reads, TCRdb called clonotypes with MiXCR, one entry per CDR3 protein. Of some 840,000 distinct CDR3 sequences listed, around 17% are singletons. The sequence was obtained from a male patient aged 10-17 years who had a stem cell transplant for acute lymphoblastic leukemia, so the T cells may come from the graft donor. The sequencing used PBMCs, mostly from graft donor cells, collected 360 days after TCRalphabeta/CD19-depleted stem cell transplant. The V and J genes are TRBV5-1 and TRBJ2-7; TRBD1 or TRBD2 may be the D gene (5 bases each). CDR3 in amino acids: CASSRGRDGAYEQYF. CDR3 bases: TGCGCCAGCAGCCGTGGCCGGGACGGGGCCTACGAGCAGTACTTC.